The 21 T cell receptor beta chains reported below all come from one sample, sequenced in a study of T cell repertoires in cytomegalovirus infection. These receptors' antigens are unknown. TCRdb used MiXCR to reprocess the reads, holding one entry per CDR3 protein. The sample includes hundreds of thousands of distinct CDR3 sequences, roughly 33% of them seen just once. Sample: cultured PBMCs, taken from culture after CMV antigen stimulation. These receptors were taken from a human donor in good health (CMV status not recorded). Some clones in this sample may be carry-over from other donors' samples.

The V and J genes are TRBV2 and TRBJ2-2, with 9 bases lining up with TRBD1. Losses at the gene ends were 5 bases for V and 6 bases for J; bases not matched to a gene: 7. The CDR3 spans 15 residues. Germline values: CDR1 SNHLY, CDR2 FYNNEI. CDR3 sequence: CASSTSDRGAGELFF. The CDR3 coding sequence is TGTGCCAGCAGTACCTCTGACAGGGGGGCCGGGGAGCTGTTTTTT.

The chain has TRBV20-1 and TRBJ2-5, with D unclear. V was clipped by 3 bases and J by 5 bases, with 13 bases between them. Germline values: CDR1 DFQATT, CDR2 SNEGSKA (reference sequence). The CDR3 is 13 residues long. CDR3 nucleotide sequence: TGCAGTGCTAGTCACCCAGGCATGGAGACCCAGTACTTC. Translated, it gives CSASHPGMETQYF.

The chain has TRBV7-9 and TRBJ1-1; D remains unclear. Per germline, CDR1 SEHNR and CDR2 FQNEAQ (reference sequence). V lost 5 bases and J 2 bases, leaving 21 bases between the germline ends. This CDR3 region has 17 residues. The CDR3 DNA reads TGTGCCAGCAGCCCCCACCCCGGACGGAGGCGAAACACTGAAGCTTTCTTT. It translates to CASSPHPGRRRNTEAFF.

This chain uses TRBV20-1 with TRBJ2-7, with 9 bases matching TRBD2. The CDR3 is 17 residues long. V lost 6 bases, J lost 4 bases, and 19 bases stayed unmatched. Looked up from germline, CDR1 is DFQATT and CDR2 is SNEGSKA (reference sequence). CDR3 region: CSALGGSGSPLGYEQYF. CDR3 DNA sequence: TGCAGTGCCTTAGGGGGTAGCGGGAGCCCCTTGGGTTACGAGCAGTACTTC.

This rearrangement joins TRBV12-5 to TRBJ1-5, with TRBD1 as a possible D gene (6 bases). CDR1 and CDR2 from the germline V gene are LGHNT and FRNRAP. This CDR3 is 18 amino acids long. The ends were cut back, 0 bases at V and 1 base at J, with 16 bases in the middle. The CDR3 nucleotides read TGTGCTAGTGGTTTGGTCCCCTGGACAGTTCCCAGCAATCAGCCCCAGCATTTT. Translating gives CASGLVPWTVPSNQPQHF.

The V call is TRBV7-2, the J call TRBJ1-2; D call uncertain. Trimming removed 10 bases at V and 3 bases at J, with 18 bases between. Per the germline V gene, CDR1 is SGHTA and CDR2 is FQGNSA. The CDR3 has 14 amino acids. This chain's CDR3 is CATRFGTLDYGYTF. The CDR3 bases are TGTGCCACCCGGTTTGGCACCCTCGACTATGGCTACACCTTC.

The V gene is TRBV5-1, the J gene TRBJ1-1; D is ambiguous. With 4 bases removed from V and 1 base from J, the gap between germline ends came to 11 bases. The germline V gene has CDR1 SGHRS and CDR2 YFSETQ. The length of the CDR3 is 14 residues. As DNA, the CDR3 is TGCGCCAGCAGCACGAGCTACGGGAACACTGAAGCTTTCTTT. This gives the protein CASSTSYGNTEAFF.

The chain recombines TRBV29-1 with TRBJ2-1; 9 bases are a match to TRBD2. The CDR3 is made up of 14 amino acids. In germline, CDR1 is SQVTM, CDR2 ANQGSEA. V shed 7 bases, J shed 9 bases, and the junction held 13 bases outside the gene matches. CDR3 in DNA: TGCAGCGCCCCCCAAGCGGGAGGCTGGGGTGAGCAGTTCTTC. This codes for CSAPQAGGWGEQFF.

This chain joins TRBV27 and TRBJ1-5; D remains unclear. V was trimmed by 6 bases and J by 2 bases, leaving 8 bases between them. This CDR3 has 13 residues. CDR1 MNHEY and CDR2 SMNVEV come from the germline V gene (reference sequence). CDR3 in amino acids: CASRSMGNQPQHF. In DNA form, the CDR3 reads TGTGCCAGCAGGTCCATGGGCAATCAGCCCCAGCATTTT.

This clonotype has a handful of counts. The chain employs TRBV19 and TRBJ2-4; possibly TRBD1 for D (5 bases). Germline V lookup: CDR1 LNHDA, CDR2 SQIVND (reference sequence). Trimming shortened V by 3 bases and J by 0 bases, and 9 bases separated the two germline ends. CDR3 size: 15 residues. In nucleotides, the CDR3 is TGTGCCAGTAGTATTAGGGGTCCAGCCAAAAACATTCAGTACTTC. Its translation is CASSIRGPAKNIQYF.

This clonotype was seen a few times. The genes are TRBV7-2 and TRBJ2-7, with 7 bases matching TRBD1. J was trimmed by 11 bases and V by 1 base; bases with no gene match: 8. The length of the CDR3 is 13 residues. Germline V gene lookup returns CDR1 SGHTA and CDR2 FQGNSA. The CDR3, as DNA: TGTGCCAGCAGCTTAGGCGGCGGAGGACAGGAGTACTTC. Protein product: CASSLGGGGQEYF. Full variable domain (remainder filled in from reference TRBV7-2 and TRBJ2-7): GAGVSQSPSNKVTEKGKDVELRCDPISGHTALYWYRQSLGQGLEFLIYFQGNSAPDKSGLPSDRFSAERTGGSVSTLTIQRTQQEDSAVYLCASSLGGGGQEYFGPGTRLTVT.

This sequence joins TRBV30 and TRBJ1-2, with D unresolved. The CDR3 runs to 14 residues. In germline, CDR1 is GTSNPN, CDR2 SVGIG (reference sequence). Trimming removed 4 bases at V and 0 bases at J, with 12 bases between. The CDR3 coding sequence is TGTGCCTGGAATATAGGGATCGCTAACTATGGCTACACCTTC. As protein: CAWNIGIANYGYTF.

This clonotype appeared a few times. The chain is built from TRBV28 and TRBJ2-3; D tentatively fits TRBD1 or TRBD2 (5 bases each). Trimming cost V 4 bases and J 2 bases, with 13 bases left between them. Germline V gene data show CDR1 as MDHEN and CDR2 as SYDVKM. The CDR3 covers 15 residues. DNA of the CDR3: TGTGCCAGCAGTTCGGGACGCCTCCTCACAGATACGCAGTATTTT. Its protein product is CASSSGRLLTDTQYF.

This clonotype has at least ten counts. The gene calls are TRBV7-2 and TRBJ2-1; 13 bases fit TRBD2. The junction had 2 bases not matched to a gene; V was cut back by 3 bases and J by 6 bases. Germline V CDR1 and CDR2: SGHTA, FQGNSA. This CDR3 spans 15 amino acids. The CDR3 DNA sequence: TGTGCCAGCAGCTTGGGGACTAGCGGGACCAATGAGCAGTTCTTC. Amino acid sequence: CASSLGTSGTNEQFF.

This rearrangement joins TRBV28 to TRBJ2-7; D is possibly TRBD1 or TRBD2 (6 bases each). CDR1 and CDR2 (germline): MDHEN, SYDVKM. CDR3 length: 11 residues. The CDR3 nucleotides are TGTGCTGCGGGGACACCCTACGAGCAGTACTTC. Translating it yields CAAGTPYEQYF.

The CDR3 region has the DNA TGCAGTGCTAGCGGACGGATAAATTCACCCCTCCACTTT. Residues: CSASGRINSPLHF. The chain joins TRBV20-1 to TRBJ1-6; D not resolved. Trimming cost V 3 bases and J 7 bases, with 10 bases left between them. The germline V gene has CDR1 DFQATT and CDR2 SNEGSKA (reference sequence). The CDR3 is 13 residues long.

The chain carries TRBV12-3 or TRBV12-4 and TRBJ2-1; D may be TRBD1 or TRBD2 (6 bases each). Trimming shortened V by 7 bases and J by 6 bases, and 19 bases separated the two germline ends. This CDR3 is built from 15 residues. Here the CDR3 DNA reads TGTGCCAGCAACACTTGGGACACCGGGGGCAATGAGCAGTTCTTC. Encoded protein: CASNTWDTGGNEQFF.

V is TRBV5-6 and J is TRBJ1-5, with TRBD1 as a possible D gene (6 bases). Germline CDR1 reads SGHDT; CDR2 reads YYEEEE. V shed 4 bases and J shed 6 bases, with 11 bases lying between them. The CDR3 runs 13 residues. CDR3 protein: CASSPGQFQPQHF. CDR3 sequence (DNA): TGTGCCAGCAGCCCGGGACAATTTCAGCCCCAGCATTTT.

The CDR3 DNA reads as TGTGCCAGCAGCTCAAATCAGGACTACAATGAGCAGTTCTTC. Translated, it gives CASSSNQDYNEQFF. The chain recombines TRBV7-4 with TRBJ2-1; D remains ambiguous. The germline V and J ends were trimmed by 4 bases and 3 bases, with 10 bases remaining between them. Per the germline V gene, CDR1 is SGHVT and CDR2 is SQSDAQ. The CDR3 totals 14 residues. The entire variable domain, with the rest obtained from reference TRBV7-4 and TRBJ2-1, is as follows: GAGVSQSPRYKVAKRGRDVALRCDSISGHVTLYWYRQTLGQGSEVLTYSQSDAQRDKSGRPSGRFSAERPERSVSTLKIQRTEQGDSAVYLCASSSNQDYNEQFFGPGTRLTVL.

Here the CDR3 reads CSANRAGNSPLHF. The CDR3 bases are TGCAGTGCAAACAGGGCGGGCAATTCACCCCTCCACTTT. This chain links TRBV20-1 with TRBJ1-6, with D tentatively TRBD1 (6 bases). Germline CDR1 reads DFQATT; CDR2 reads SNEGSKA (reference sequence). The CDR3 is 13 amino acids. Trimming stripped 6 bases from V and 7 bases from J, with 13 bases between.

This clonotype was counted many times. The J gene is TRBJ2-1, the V gene TRBV7-2; D gene ambiguous. The CDR3 runs 12 residues. CDR1 and CDR2 (germline): SGHTA, FQGNSA. Trimming took off 5 bases at V and 2 bases at J, with 4 bases between the two ends. CDR3 coding DNA: TGTGCCAGCAGCCGGCCCTACAATGAGCAGTTCTTC. Translation gives CASSRPYNEQFF.